This T cell receptor beta chain was identified during a study of immune heterogeneity within non-small cell lung tumors. Study results and limitations: Correlation analysis showed that local T-cell clonality was moderately but significantly associated with local tumor mutational burden (R roughly 0.32). Different tumor locations in one patient shared dominant CDR3 beta clonotypes yet harbored unique high-frequency clones.

Using 32 V and 13 J primers, multiplex PCR amplified TCR beta CDR3. Via MiXCR, TCRdb re-called the multiplex PCR reads, giving one row per CDR3 protein. The sample has around 2,900 distinct CDR3 sequences; 14% to 15% are singletons. This clonotype was seen ten or more times. Antigen specificity is unknown. Per sample, about 610 ng of bulk tumor genomic DNA was the template used. Biopsy collection occurred during surgery, with several far-apart biopsies per primary tumor. Patients underwent curative surgery for untreated, newly diagnosed non-small cell lung cancer. The sample taken for sequencing was lung tumor tissue. The sequence was collected from a female donor with non-small cell lung cancer.

Written as DNA, the CDR3 is TGTGCCAGCAGCTTTAGGACAGGGGGCTACGAGCAGTACTTC. It encodes CASSFRTGGYEQYF. The V and J genes are TRBV5-4 and TRBJ2-7; 10 bases line up with TRBD1. The CDR3 totals 14 residues. The J segment lost 3 bases and the V segment lost 2 bases, leaving 2 bases of the junction unmatched. Germline CDR1 is SGHNT and CDR2 is YYREEE (reference sequence).